This passage covers 11 T cell receptor beta chains from one sample sequenced in a study of T cell changes during pregnancy in multiple sclerosis. Assay used: immunoSEQ multiplex PCR; TCRdb lists only in-frame clones, some missing. The sample shows 98,000 or so clones, approximately 94% of them seen only once. The sequencing used peripheral blood, collected after pregnancy. These receptors all come from a female donor with multiple sclerosis, enrolled in a pregnancy study.

V gene TRBV7-9 combines with J gene TRBJ1-3, with D unresolved. Germline assignment: CDR1 SEHNR and CDR2 FQNEAQ (reference sequence). The CDR3 is 15 residues long. Trimming stripped 5 bases from V and 0 bases from J, with 11 bases between. CDR3 residues: CASSPSGSSGNTIYF. CDR3 DNA sequence: TGTGCCAGCAGCCCGTCGGGAAGCTCTGGAAACACCATATATTTT.

The rearrangement links TRBV6-6 to TRBJ2-3; D is ambiguous. Trimming removed 0 bases at V and 4 bases at J, with 11 bases between. The CDR3 is made up of 15 amino acids. Germline assignment: CDR1 MNHNY and CDR2 SVGAGI (reference sequence). The CDR3 DNA reads as TGTGCCAGCAGTTACTCCAGACATAACGCAGATACGCAGTATTTT. Translation: CASSYSRHNADTQYF.

V and J are TRBV27 and TRBJ2-7, with a tentative D call TRBD2 (5 bases). There are 12 residues in the CDR3. CDR1 is MNHEY, CDR2 SMNVEV, per germline (reference sequence). The V end lost 6 bases, the J end lost 1 base, and 7 bases lay between the germline ends. The CDR3 DNA reads as TGTGCCAGCAGCGAGGGTTCCTACGAGCAGTACTTC. This codes for CASSEGSYEQYF.

This clone has a single count. The genes are TRBV9 and TRBJ1-2; 7 positions agree with TRBD1. CDR1 is SGDLS, CDR2 YYNGEE, per germline. The CDR3 extends over 16 amino acids. V lost 3 bases, J lost 4 bases, and 12 bases stayed unmatched. The CDR3 loop reads CASSAEPGQTFYGYTF. CDR3 DNA sequence: TGTGCCAGCAGCGCAGAACCGGGACAGACTTTCTATGGCTACACCTTC.

The chain recombines TRBV13 with TRBJ2-7; TRBD2 matches 10 bases. This CDR3 is built from 18 residues. Trimming at V came to 3 bases and at J to 1 base, leaving 12 bases not matched to a gene. Germline-derived CDR1 and CDR2 are PRHDT and FYEKMQ (reference sequence). CDR3 DNA: TGTGCCAGCAGCTTCCGAGGGTATGGGACTAGCGAGTCCTACGAGCAGTACTTC. It translates to CASSFRGYGTSESYEQYF.

The CDR3 DNA sequence: TGTGCCGGCGGAGGGGGGGAGAACACTGAAGCTTTCTTT. Translation: CAGGGGENTEAFF. The chain employs TRBV19 and TRBJ1-1, with D possibly being TRBD1 (6 bases). The V and J ends lost 11 bases and 1 base respectively, with 14 bases between them. CDR1 and CDR2 from the germline V gene are LNHDA and SQIVND (reference sequence). The CDR3 covers 13 residues.

The J gene is TRBJ2-7, the V gene TRBV5-6; 14 bases are shared with TRBD2. CDR3 length equals 16 residues. Germline V gene lookup returns CDR1 SGHDT and CDR2 YYEEEE. The V segment lost 2 bases and the J segment 5 bases; nucleotides outside the gene matches: 6. As DNA, the CDR3 is TGTGCCAGCAGCTTCCGACTAGCGGGAGGGATAAACGAGCAGTACTTC. Its protein product is CASSFRLAGGINEQYF.

This chain joins TRBV29-1 and TRBJ1-2, with TRBD1 identical over 8 bases. The junction had 8 bases not matched to a gene; V was cut back by 6 bases and J by 8 bases. Germline values: CDR1 SQVTM, CDR2 ANQGSEA. This CDR3 region has 12 residues. CDR3 DNA: TGCAGCGTGGGGGCAGGGGGCGGGGGCTACACCTTC. Amino acid sequence: CSVGAGGGGYTF. Complete variable domain (other parts from reference TRBV29-1 and TRBJ1-2): SAVISQKPSRDICQRGTSLTIQCQVDSQVTMMFWYRQQPGQSLTLIATANQGSEATYESGFVIDKFPISRPNLTFSTLTVSNMSPEDSSIYLCSVGAGGGGYTFGSGTRLTVV.

The gene calls are TRBV5-1 and TRBJ2-1, with D maybe TRBD1 (5 bases). Germline V gene lookup returns CDR1 SGHRS and CDR2 YFSETQ. The V gene lost 3 bases and the J gene lost 7 bases, with 5 bases spanning the gap. The CDR3 covers 11 residues. The CDR3 region is CASSSGNEQFF. As DNA, the CDR3 is TGCGCCAGCAGCTCAGGGAATGAGCAGTTCTTC.

This clone has a single count. V is TRBV7-3 and J is TRBJ2-1; no definite D call. The CDR3 totals 15 residues. V was pared by 1 base and J by 0 bases, with 7 bases between. Looked up from germline, CDR1 is SGHTA and CDR2 is FQGTGA. CDR3 in DNA: TGTGCCAGCAGCTTAAGTCCTAGCTCCTACAATGAGCAGTTCTTC. Translated: CASSLSPSSYNEQFF. Together with reference TRBV7-3 and TRBJ2-1, the CDR3 gives the full variable domain: GAGVSQTPSNKVTEKGKYVELRCDPISGHTALYWYRQSLGQGPEFLIYFQGTGAADDSGLPNDRFFAVRPEGSVSTLKIQRTERGDSAVYLCASSLSPSSYNEQFFGPGTRLTVL.

In its sample, this clone was seen once. At the DNA level, this CDR3 is encoded by other sequences in the same sample as well. The chain carries TRBV4-1 and TRBJ1-2; D unclear. CDR3 length: 15 amino acids. Germline CDR1 MGHRA, CDR2 YSYEKL. Trimming took off 4 bases at V and 3 bases at J, with 15 bases between the two ends. For the CDR3, the DNA is TGCGCCAGCAGCCCCCGGGAAGGGAGCCACTATGGCTACACCTTC. This translates into CASSPREGSHYGYTF.